This TCR beta chain was sequenced during a study of T cell responses to AZD1222 COVID-19 vaccine. TCRdb's copy holds only in-frame clones and misses some; the assay was immunoSEQ multiplex PCR. The table includes about 70,000 clones, roughly 87% detected once. Germline loops: CDR1 MNHEY, CDR2 SVGEGT. V was shortened by 3 bases and J by 0 bases, with 12 bases between the two germline ends. This CDR3 has 16 amino acids. The TCR was taken from an adult in good health. Sequencing used peripheral blood, obtained on day 0 of MenACWY control vaccination. J is TRBJ1-5 and V is TRBV6-2 or TRBV6-3; D is unresolved. DNA for the CDR3: TGTGCCAGCAGTTATGACCCCGACAATAGCAATCAGCCCCAGCATTTT. Protein sequence: CASSYDPDNSNQPQHF.